The 26 T cell receptor beta chains listed next were all sequenced from one sample in a study of cytomegalovirus exposure and HLA in healthy donors. Both 60 Vbeta primers and 13 Jbeta primers went into the PCR. Measured with immunoSEQ multiplex PCR; TCRdb has only the in-frame clones, and not every one. This table has about 180,000 clones, 77% appearing once. The sequenced sample consisted of PBMCs. The receptor set was obtained from a man between 18 and 29 years old in good health and CMV-seronegative.

This clone was seen only a few times. This chain uses TRBV7-6 with TRBJ2-1, with D uncertain. V lost 5 bases and J lost 10, with 15 bases in between. The germline V gene has CDR1 SGHVS and CDR2 FNYEAQ. There are 13 residues in the CDR3. Here the CDR3 DNA reads TGTGCCAGCAGCCCCGTTGACTCTGGGGAGCAGTTCTTC. This sequence encodes CASSPVDSGEQFF. The full variable domain, rest sourced from reference TRBV7-6 and TRBJ2-1, is GAGVSQSPRYKVTKRGQDVALRCDPISGHVSLYWYRQALGQGPEFLTYFNYEAQQDKSGLPNDRFSAERPEGSISTLTIQRTEQRDSAMYRCASSPVDSGEQFFGPGTRLTVL.

The chain links TRBV7-9 to TRBJ2-3; TRBD2 aligns across 14 bases. The trim removed 4 bases at V and 4 bases at J, leaving 10 bases unmatched. This CDR3 comprises 18 residues. Per the germline V gene, CDR1 is SEHNR and CDR2 is FQNEAQ (reference sequence). CDR3 residues: CASSSLTSGGALSDTQYF. The CDR3 DNA is TGTGCCAGCAGCTCCTTGACTAGCGGGGGGGCCTTGTCAGATACGCAGTATTTT.

The gene calls are TRBV7-2 and TRBJ1-5, with TRBD1 identical over 7 bases. CDR1 and CDR2 (germline): SGHTA, FQGNSA. The CDR3 loop spans 16 amino acids. V shed 2 bases and J 1 base; nucleotides not matched to a gene: 5. The CDR3 loop reads CASSLSGGSSNQPQHF. The CDR3 DNA follows: TGTGCCAGCAGCTTATCAGGGGGATCGAGCAATCAGCCCCAGCATTTT.

CDR3 DNA sequence: TGCGCCAGCAGCTCCATAAAGGACAGCCAAGAGACCCAGTACTTC. Its protein is CASSSIKDSQETQYF. This rearrangement joins TRBV10-1 to TRBJ2-5; D perhaps matches TRBD1 (6 bases). The CDR3 runs to 15 residues. The germline V gene encodes CDR1 WNHNN and CDR2 SYGVQD (reference sequence). V shed 6 bases and J shed 1 base, with 15 bases lying between them.

The rearrangement uses TRBV5-6 and TRBJ1-2; no clear D. Per germline, CDR1 SGHDT and CDR2 YYEEEE. The CDR3 has 12 residues. With 0 bases removed from V and 5 bases from J, the gap between germline ends came to 5 bases. This CDR3 reads CASSLAGYGYTF. CDR3 DNA: TGTGCCAGCAGCTTGGCGGGATATGGCTACACCTTC.

V and J are TRBV4-2 and TRBJ2-3; 10 nucleotides agree with TRBD1. V shed 0 bases and J 5 bases; nucleotides not matched to a gene: 5. The germline V gene encodes CDR1 LGHNA and CDR2 YNFKEQ. The CDR3 spans 16 residues. The CDR3 protein is CASSQERQGARDTQYF. The CDR3 coding sequence is TGTGCCAGCAGCCAAGAAAGACAGGGGGCAAGAGATACGCAGTATTTT.

This chain uses TRBV18 with TRBJ2-7, with D possibly being TRBD2 (6 bases). The CDR3 sequence is 15 residues long. Trimming shortened V by 1 base and J by 4 bases, and 14 bases separated the two germline ends. Germline V gene sequence: CDR1 KGHSH, CDR2 LQKENI. CDR3 DNA: TGTGCCAGCTCACCACGGACGGGAGTGGCTTACGAGCAGTACTTC. Amino acids: CASSPRTGVAYEQYF.

This sequence joins TRBV19 and TRBJ1-2; 7 bases are a match to TRBD1. V dropped 5 bases and J dropped 0; count of bases not matched to a gene: 3. This CDR3 has 14 amino acids. Germline CDR1 reads LNHDA; CDR2 reads SQIVND (reference sequence). In DNA, the CDR3 is TGTGCCAGTAGTTGGGACAGTTCTAACTATGGCTACACCTTC. This gives the protein CASSWDSSNYGYTF.

This chain uses TRBV30 with TRBJ1-1; no clear D gene. V lost 0 bases to trimming and J lost 0 bases, with 5 bases between them. CDR1 GTSNPN and CDR2 SVGIG come from the germline V gene (reference sequence). The CDR3 extends over 13 amino acids. CDR3 DNA: TGTGCCTGGAGTGTACAAGTGAACACTGAAGCTTTCTTT. Encoded protein: CAWSVQVNTEAFF.

The rearrangement uses TRBV30 and TRBJ2-1, with TRBD2 matching over 7 bases. The CDR3 is made up of 15 amino acids. CDR1 is GTSNPN, CDR2 SVGIG, per germline (reference sequence). The V and J ends lost 1 base and 7 bases, in that order; junction bases with no gene match: 10. The CDR3 region has the DNA TGTGCCTGGAGTGATATAGCGGGCCTTAGGAATGAGCAGTTCTTC. Protein sequence: CAWSDIAGLRNEQFF. Based on the CDR3 plus reference TRBV30 and TRBJ2-1, the full variable domain is SQTIHQWPATLVQPVGSPLSLECTVEGTSNPNLYWYRQAAGRGLQLLFYSVGIGQISSEVPQNLSASRPQDRQFILSSKKLLLSDSGFYLCAWSDIAGLRNEQFFGPGTRLTVL.

The rearrangement links TRBV10-3 to TRBJ2-7, with D perhaps matching TRBD2 (6 bases). The CDR3 is 11 amino acids. Germline V gene data show CDR1 as ENHRY and CDR2 as SYGVKD. The V end lost 11 bases, the J end lost 4 bases, and 12 bases lay between the germline ends. The CDR3 nucleotides read TGTGCCGCCTCTGGGACTTACGAGCAGTACTTC. Translation gives CAASGTYEQYF.

The chain uses TRBV19 and TRBJ2-7; 7 bases line up with TRBD1. The CDR3 contains 14 residues. The junction had 6 bases not matched to a gene; V was cut back by 5 bases and J by 2 bases. CDR1 LNHDA and CDR2 SQIVND come from the germline V gene (reference sequence). CDR3 sequence: CASSPTGSAYEQYF. In nucleotides, the CDR3 is TGTGCCAGTAGTCCGACAGGGAGCGCCTACGAGCAGTACTTC. The full variable domain, in which reference TRBV19 and TRBJ2-7 provide the parts outside the CDR3, is DGGITQSPKYLFRKEGQNVTLSCEQNLNHDAMYWYRQDPGQGLRLIYYSQIVNDFQKGDIAEGYSVSREKKESFPLTVTSAQKNPTAFYLCASSPTGSAYEQYFGPGTRLTVT.

The V gene is TRBV7-2, the J gene TRBJ1-5; 8 nucleotides align to TRBD1. From germline, CDR1 is SGHTA and CDR2 FQGNSA. V shed 2 bases, J shed 6 bases, and the junction held 12 bases outside the gene matches. The CDR3 contains 17 residues. Here the CDR3 reads CASSLYPGTGRSQPQHF. CDR3 bases: TGTGCCAGCAGCTTATATCCCGGGACAGGTAGGAGTCAGCCCCAGCATTTT. The variable domain in full, completed from reference TRBV7-2 and TRBJ1-5, reads GAGVSQSPSNKVTEKGKDVELRCDPISGHTALYWYRQSLGQGLEFLIYFQGNSAPDKSGLPSDRFSAERTGGSVSTLTIQRTQQEDSAVYLCASSLYPGTGRSQPQHFGDGTRLSIL.

J is TRBJ1-2 and V is TRBV28; 8 bases match TRBD1. From germline, CDR1 is MDHEN and CDR2 SYDVKM. Trimming at V came to 5 bases and at J to 8 bases, leaving 16 bases not matched to a gene. The CDR3 totals 16 residues. CDR3 coding DNA: TGTGCCAGCAGTACCCTCGGGTCGCAGGGGGCGCGAGGCTACACCTTC. Protein sequence: CASSTLGSQGARGYTF.

This chain uses TRBV5-1 with TRBJ2-5; D is perhaps TRBD2 (6 bases). With 2 bases removed from V and 1 base from J, the gap between germline ends came to 9 bases. Germline CDR1 and CDR2: SGHRS and YFSETQ. The CDR3 sequence is 14 residues long. The CDR3 spells CASSLWEAQETQYF. The CDR3 nucleotides read TGCGCCAGCAGCTTATGGGAGGCCCAAGAGACCCAGTACTTC.

This chain connects TRBV7-2 to TRBJ2-2; 10 nucleotides match TRBD1. Germline values: CDR1 SGHTA, CDR2 FQGNSA. Losses at the gene ends were 5 bases for V and 4 bases for J; bases not matched to a gene: 7. The CDR3 extends over 16 amino acids. CDR3 nucleotides: TGTGCCAGCAGCACCCGGACAGGGGGTGTCACCGGGGAGCTGTTTTTT. Translating it yields CASSTRTGGVTGELFF.

The chain joins TRBV15 to TRBJ1-5; 7 positions match TRBD1. CDR1 and CDR2 (germline): LNHNV, YYDKDF (reference sequence). The CDR3 extends over 16 amino acids. The J segment lost 3 bases and the V segment lost 6 bases, leaving 11 bases of the junction unmatched. CDR3 coding DNA: TGTGCCACCAGACTAGGGGGCCGGGGCCTCAATCAGCCCCAGCATTTT. Its translation: CATRLGGRGLNQPQHF.

This chain uses TRBV18 with TRBJ2-5, with D perhaps TRBD1 (5 bases). With 3 bases removed from V and 2 bases from J, the gap between germline ends came to 13 bases. Germline V gene data show CDR1 as KGHSH and CDR2 as LQKENI. The CDR3 covers 15 residues. CDR3 residues: CASSPLAGKQETQYF. The CDR3 DNA is TGTGCCAGCTCACCCTTAGCAGGGAAACAAGAGACCCAGTACTTC.

V and J are TRBV5-1 and TRBJ1-4; perhaps TRBD1 as D (6 bases). CDR1 is SGHRS, CDR2 YFSETQ, per germline. This CDR3 is 14 amino acids long. Trimming pared 2 bases from V and 4 bases from J, leaving 9 bases between. In DNA form, the CDR3 reads TGCGCCAGCAGCTTTAGCAGGGGTAATGAAAAACTGTTTTTT. It specifies CASSFSRGNEKLFF.

The chain carries TRBV20-1 and TRBJ2-7, with D possibly TRBD2 on 6 matching bases. The CDR3 length is 11 residues. The germline V gene encodes CDR1 DFQATT and CDR2 SNEGSKA (reference sequence). The V end lost 3 bases, the J end lost 9 bases, and 12 bases lay between the germline ends. CDR3 sequence (DNA): TGCAGTGCTAGTACTAGCTATGCGCAGTACTTC. The encoded protein is CSASTSYAQYF.

V and J are TRBV7-6 and TRBJ2-1, with D hard to call. Germline V gives CDR1 SGHVS, CDR2 FNYEAQ. The CDR3 consists of 15 residues. V lost 1 base and J lost 1, with 8 bases in between. The CDR3 protein is CASSLGSSSYNEQFF. DNA for the CDR3: TGTGCCAGCAGCTTAGGGAGCTCTTCCTACAATGAGCAGTTCTTC.

The genes are TRBV7-9 and TRBJ2-7; 7 nucleotides line up with TRBD2. Per the germline V gene, CDR1 is SEHNR and CDR2 is FQNEAQ (reference sequence). J gave up 6 bases and V 5 bases, and 7 bases lay outside the gene matches. The CDR3 extends over 13 amino acids. CDR3 loop: CASSPQSGGEQYF. DNA for the CDR3: TGTGCCAGCAGCCCTCAGTCGGGGGGCGAGCAGTACTTC.

V and J are TRBV5-1 and TRBJ1-2, with TRBD1 as a possible D gene (5 bases). The CDR3 extends over 14 amino acids. CDR1 is SGHRS and CDR2 is YFSETQ in the germline V gene. V was trimmed by 0 bases and J by 4 bases, leaving 10 bases between them. The CDR3 reads CASSLEGPRYGYTF. The DNA for the CDR3 is TGCGCCAGCAGCTTGGAGGGGCCCCGCTATGGCTACACCTTC.

The chain employs TRBV19 and TRBJ1-1; TRBD1 might be the D (6 bases). The CDR3 is 15 amino acids. The V gene lost 3 bases and the J gene lost 2 bases, with 13 bases spanning the gap. CDR1 and CDR2 from the germline V gene are LNHDA and SQIVND (reference sequence). Here the CDR3 reads CASSIAQGINTEAFF. CDR3 coding DNA: TGTGCCAGTAGTATCGCACAGGGTATCAACACTGAAGCTTTCTTT.

This chain uses TRBV9 with TRBJ2-3; D gene unclear. The germline V gene encodes CDR1 SGDLS and CDR2 YYNGEE. The V gene lost 4 bases and the J gene lost 12 bases, with 27 bases spanning the gap. The CDR3 contains 16 residues. The CDR3 reads CASSPGLLQPVRPQYF. CDR3 nucleotides: TGTGCCAGCAGCCCTGGATTGTTACAGCCCGTACGTCCCCAGTATTTT.

The chain is built from TRBV5-6 and TRBJ1-1, with TRBD1 identical over 11 bases. In germline, CDR1 is SGHDT, CDR2 YYEEEE. Trimming removed 6 bases from V and 6 bases from J; junction bases left unmatched: 10. CDR3 size: 15 residues. CDR3 coding DNA: TGTGCCAGCACGAAATCCGGGACAGGGGGGTCTGAAGCTTTCTTT. Its translation is CASTKSGTGGSEAFF.